The 26 T cell receptor beta chains below were found in one sample sequenced in a study of blood T cell repertoires in COVID-19. Clones were sequenced by immunoSEQ multiplex PCR, and TCRdb holds only the in-frame ones, with some missing. The repertoire holds hundreds of thousands of clones, 90% seen once, with about 14% in the top ten. The source material was PBMCs or T cells enriched from blood (not recorded which). These receptors all stem from a man under 40 who had been exposed to COVID-19.

The chain carries TRBV7-2 and TRBJ2-5; tentative D call: TRBD2 (6 bases). V was trimmed by 3 bases and J by 1 base, leaving 6 bases between them. This CDR3 spans 13 amino acids. Germline CDR1 SGHTA, CDR2 FQGNSA. The CDR3 DNA reads as TGTGCCAGCAGCTTGCGGGGCCAAGAGACCCAGTACTTC. Translating gives CASSLRGQETQYF.

This clone was observed a single time. The rearrangement links TRBV5-1 to TRBJ2-1, with TRBD1 as a possible D gene (5 bases). Trimming shortened V by 3 bases and J by 0 bases, and 7 bases separated the two germline ends. Germline CDR1 is SGHRS and CDR2 is YFSETQ. The CDR3 consists of 14 residues. The CDR3 DNA follows: TGCGCCAGCAGCTCAGACAGCTCCTACAATGAGCAGTTCTTC. This sequence encodes CASSSDSSYNEQFF.

The rearrangement links TRBV11-2 to TRBJ1-2; D is unclear. With 3 bases removed from V and 7 bases from J, the gap between germline ends came to 12 bases. The CDR3 covers 13 residues. CDR1 is SGHAT, CDR2 FQNNGV, per germline. The CDR3 DNA reads TGTGCCAGCAGCTTGGAATCGGGGTCTGGCTACACCTTC. Protein: CASSLESGSGYTF. Complete variable domain (other parts from reference TRBV11-2 and TRBJ1-2): EAGVAQSPRYKIIEKRQSVAFWCNPISGHATLYWYQQILGQGPKLLIQFQNNGVVDDSQLPKDRFSAERLKGVDSTLKIQPAKLEDSAVYLCASSLESGSGYTFGSGTRLTVV.

The rearrangement uses TRBV2 and TRBJ1-6, with D hard to call. The V and J ends lost 1 base and 8 bases respectively, with 6 bases between them. The CDR3 loop spans 13 amino acids. Germline assignment: CDR1 SNHLY and CDR2 FYNNEI. This CDR3 is CASSEGRDSPLHF. DNA of the CDR3: TGTGCCAGCAGTGAAGGGAGGGATTCACCCCTCCACTTT.

The chain uses TRBV6-5 and TRBJ1-5, with 8 bases that match TRBD1. This CDR3 spans 15 amino acids. Germline loops: CDR1 MNHEY, CDR2 SVGAGI. With V trimmed by 6 bases and J by 4 bases, 8 bases remained unmatched. The CDR3 loop is CASRPRQGPNQPQHF. CDR3 DNA sequence: TGTGCCAGCAGACCACGACAGGGGCCTAATCAGCCCCAGCATTTT.

The chain is built from TRBV2 and TRBJ1-2; D might be TRBD1 (6 bases). The CDR3 sequence is 13 residues long. Trimming cost V 2 bases and J 6 bases, with 10 bases left between them. Per germline, CDR1 SNHLY and CDR2 FYNNEI. The CDR3: CASSETAGDGYTF. The DNA for the CDR3 is TGTGCCAGCAGTGAAACGGCAGGGGATGGCTACACCTTC.

This chain connects TRBV6-1 to TRBJ1-1, with TRBD1 as a possible D gene (5 bases). There are 15 residues in the CDR3. CDR1 MNHNS and CDR2 SASEGT come from the germline V gene. Trimming removed 0 bases at V and 6 bases at J, with 14 bases between. The CDR3 nucleotides are TGTGCCAGCAGTGAAGCGCGAAGGGGATTTGCTGAAGCTTTCTTT. Its translation is CASSEARRGFAEAFF.

The chain uses TRBV7-9 and TRBJ1-1; TRBD1 might be the D (5 bases). CDR3 size: 14 residues. The germline gives CDR1 SEHNR, CDR2 FQNEAQ (reference sequence). The germline V and J ends were trimmed by 1 base and 1 base, with 7 bases remaining between them. The CDR3 nucleotides read TGTGCCAGCAGCTTAGGAGGACAGAACACTGAAGCTTTCTTT. It yields the protein CASSLGGQNTEAFF.

The chain combines TRBV19 with TRBJ1-5; weak D call: TRBD1 (5 bases). Deletions cut 2 bases from V and 0 bases from J, with 11 bases between. Germline CDR1 and CDR2: LNHDA and SQIVND (reference sequence). The CDR3 sequence is 16 residues long. The CDR3, as DNA: TGTGCCAGTAGTATATGGCCAGGGAATAGCAATCAGCCCCAGCATTTT. Translating it yields CASSIWPGNSNQPQHF.

This sequence joins TRBV7-2 and TRBJ2-3; 11 nucleotides agree with TRBD1. J lost 5 bases, V lost 9 bases, and 1 base had no gene match. The CDR3 is 12 amino acids. Germline V gives CDR1 SGHTA, CDR2 FQGNSA. The CDR3 sequence: CARDRGQDTQYF. The CDR3 DNA follows: TGTGCCAGGGACAGGGGGCAAGATACGCAGTATTTT. The variable domain in full, with the rest retrieved from reference TRBV7-2 and TRBJ2-3, is GAGVSQSPSNKVTEKGKDVELRCDPISGHTALYWYRQSLGQGLEFLIYFQGNSAPDKSGLPSDRFSAERTGGSVSTLTIQRTQQEDSAVYLCARDRGQDTQYFGPGTRLTVL.

This rearrangement joins TRBV5-5 to TRBJ1-6; D not certain. The germline V and J ends were trimmed by 3 bases and 0 bases, with 13 bases remaining between them. This CDR3 has 17 residues. Germline V lookup: CDR1 SGHKS, CDR2 YYEKEE (reference sequence). Here the CDR3 DNA reads TGTGCCAGCAGCTCTAGAGTATCAAGCTCCTATAATTCACCCCTCCACTTT. This gives the protein CASSSRVSSSYNSPLHF.

The chain links TRBV19 to TRBJ2-2, with 8 positions matching TRBD2. The germline V gene has CDR1 LNHDA and CDR2 SQIVND (reference sequence). After removal of 7 bases from V and 4 bases from J, the junction contained 11 bases not matched to a gene. The CDR3 runs 16 residues. The CDR3 loop reads CASTSMGGGRTGELFF. CDR3 DNA sequence: TGTGCCAGTACCTCCATGGGCGGGGGGCGCACCGGGGAGCTGTTTTTT.

This clone has a handful of counts. The chain is built from TRBV18 and TRBJ2-5; 8 nucleotides align to TRBD2. Germline V lookup: CDR1 KGHSH, CDR2 LQKENI. After removal of 7 bases from V and 5 bases from J, the junction contained 12 bases not matched to a gene. CDR3 length equals 15 residues. CDR3 loop: CASFAGTREMETQYF. The CDR3 coding sequence is TGTGCCAGCTTCGCCGGGACTAGGGAAATGGAGACCCAGTACTTC.

The chain is built from TRBV27 and TRBJ2-7, with 9 bases matching TRBD2. The CDR3 consists of 20 residues. CDR1 is MNHEY and CDR2 is SMNVEV in the germline V gene (reference sequence). Trimming removed 3 bases from V and 2 bases from J; junction bases left unmatched: 20. The CDR3, as DNA: TGTGCCAGCAGTTTGATAGGCCATCGGACTATAGCGGGGGTTCCCTACGAGCAGTACTTC. This encodes CASSLIGHRTIAGVPYEQYF.

The rearrangement joins TRBV3-1 (or the pseudogene TRBV3-2) to TRBJ2-7; TRBD2 aligns across 13 bases. This CDR3 is built from 15 residues. V was pared by 4 bases and J by 9 bases, with 9 bases of the junction left unmatched. Germline V gives CDR1 LGHDT, CDR2 YNNKEL (reference sequence). The DNA for the CDR3 is TGTGCCAGCAGCCCCCACGGACTAGCGGGGGATCTGCAGTACTTC. Amino acids: CASSPHGLAGDLQYF.

The V gene is TRBV9, the J gene TRBJ1-5, with 7 bases matching TRBD1. The CDR3 extends over 15 amino acids. Germline V gene data show CDR1 as SGDLS and CDR2 as YYNGEE. The V and J ends lost 4 bases and 5 bases, in that order; junction bases with no gene match: 9. CDR3 coding DNA: TGTGCCAGCAGCCAGGGGGGCCCTTTTGATCAGCCCCAGCATTTT. It translates to CASSQGGPFDQPQHF.

The CDR3 DNA reads TGTGCCAGCAGTTTATACCAGGAATATAATTCACCCCTCCACTTT. This encodes CASSLYQEYNSPLHF. The chain combines TRBV27 with TRBJ1-6, with D unresolved. Trimming pared 1 base from V and 4 bases from J, leaving 8 bases between. CDR1 is MNHEY and CDR2 is SMNVEV in the germline V gene (reference sequence). CDR3 size: 15 residues.

The chain recombines TRBV5-5 with TRBJ1-4, with TRBD1 as a possible D gene (5 bases). From germline, CDR1 is SGHKS and CDR2 YYEKEE (reference sequence). V shed 0 bases and J shed 8 bases, with 11 bases lying between them. The CDR3 has 14 amino acids. The CDR3: CASSLAGSSEKLFF. CDR3 nucleotides: TGTGCCAGCAGCTTGGCAGGGTCTTCCGAAAAACTGTTTTTT.

The chain joins TRBV6-1 to TRBJ2-5, with D possibly TRBD1 on 7 matching bases. Trimming stripped 2 bases from V and 5 bases from J, with 18 bases between. CDR1 is MNHNS and CDR2 is SASEGT in the germline V gene. There are 16 residues in the CDR3. The CDR3: CASSEFRTGGRETQYF. CDR3 in DNA: TGTGCCAGCAGTGAATTCCGGACAGGAGGGAGGGAGACCCAGTACTTC.

V and J are TRBV28 and TRBJ1-1, with D perhaps matching TRBD1 (5 bases). Trimming took off 6 bases at V and 3 bases at J, with 17 bases between the two ends. The CDR3 loop spans 15 amino acids. Looked up from germline, CDR1 is MDHEN and CDR2 is SYDVKM. CDR3 sequence: CASSRPGLGDTEAFF. In DNA, the CDR3 is TGTGCCAGCAGCCGTCCCGGGTTAGGGGACACTGAAGCTTTCTTT.

The chain employs TRBV4-1 and TRBJ1-2; 9 nucleotides line up with TRBD1. Germline V gives CDR1 MGHRA, CDR2 YSYEKL. Losses at the gene ends were 6 bases for V and 3 bases for J; bases not matched to a gene: 8. The CDR3 extends over 15 amino acids. CDR3 bases: TGCGCCAGCAGGAAAACAGGGGGCGCTTACTATGGCTACACCTTC. Its translation is CASRKTGGAYYGYTF.

This chain joins TRBV7-2 and TRBJ1-6; 7 bases align to TRBD1. Germline CDR1 and CDR2: SGHTA and FQGNSA. Trimming cost V 3 bases and J 0 bases; bases outside gene matches: 5. This CDR3 contains 17 residues. CDR3 in DNA: TGTGCCAGCAGCTTGGGACAGTTCAGCTCCTATAATTCACCCCTCCACTTT. This translates into CASSLGQFSSYNSPLHF.

The chain has TRBV6-1 and TRBJ1-2; TRBD1 agrees at 7 bases. V dropped 3 bases and J dropped 4; count of bases not matched to a gene: 5. This CDR3 is built from 14 residues. Germline CDR1 and CDR2: MNHNS and SASEGT. CDR3 protein: CASSDRTGLYGYTF. DNA for the CDR3: TGTGCCAGCAGTGATAGGACAGGACTCTATGGCTACACCTTC.

The J gene is TRBJ2-5, the V gene TRBV7-2; D ambiguous. Trimming stripped 1 base from V and 1 base from J, with 7 bases between. Germline V gives CDR1 SGHTA, CDR2 FQGNSA. CDR3 length equals 14 residues. The CDR3 nucleotides read TGTGCCAGCAGCTTAGAATTCTCCCAAGAGACCCAGTACTTC. It specifies CASSLEFSQETQYF.

The chain combines TRBV18 with TRBJ1-1; no firm D call. This CDR3 contains 13 residues. V lost 2 bases and J lost 4, with 8 bases in between. Per the germline V gene, CDR1 is KGHSH and CDR2 is LQKENI. The CDR3 spells CASSPSGVTEAFF. As DNA, the CDR3 is TGTGCCAGCTCACCATCCGGGGTCACTGAAGCTTTCTTT.

This sequence joins TRBV4-1 and TRBJ2-1; D gene unclear. Germline V gene lookup returns CDR1 MGHRA and CDR2 YSYEKL. Trimming shortened V by 1 base and J by 7 bases, and 5 bases separated the two germline ends. CDR3 length: 12 amino acids. CDR3 nucleotides: TGCGCCAGCAGCCAAGTACTTAATGAGCAGTTCTTC. This sequence encodes CASSQVLNEQFF.